A selection of T cell receptor beta chains follows, all from one sample in a study of T cells in Graves' hyperthyroidism and ophthalmopathy. MiXCR, run by TCRdb on the multiplex PCR reads, gives a single entry per CDR3 protein. The sample gives around 520,000 distinct CDR3 sequences, around 15% of which show up once; approximately 15% is in the top ten. Input material: blood. These receptors came from a middle-aged woman with Graves' hyperthyroidism. The CDR3 runs from the conserved cysteine through the conserved F or W. A D gene is named only where the DNA matches it firmly. A row's size may be missing; if present it is once, few, many or a size class.

j_gene,abundance,v_gene,d_gene,CDR3aa,CDR3nt
TRBJ1-3,many,TRBV12-3/TRBV12-4,-,CASSLNQGGNTIYF,TGTGCCAGCAGTTTAAATCAGGGAGGAAACACCATATATTTT
TRBJ2-5,-,TRBV10-1,-,CASSESLARETQYF,TGCGCCAGCAGTGAGTCGTTAGCACGAGAGACCCAGTACTTC
TRBJ2-2,-,TRBV12-3/TRBV12-4,TRBD1,CASSFPGQGPTGTGELFF,TGTGCCAGCAGTTTCCCGGGACAGGGTCCGACCGGCACCGGGGAGCTGTTTTTT
TRBJ2-3,few,TRBV9,-,CASSPLGPGLASDTQYF,TGTGCCAGCAGCCCCCTCGGACCGGGGCTAGCTTCTGATACGCAGTATTTT
TRBJ2-7,many,TRBV2,-,CASLGSGYEQYF,TGTGCCAGCCTCGGCTCAGGCTACGAGCAGTACTTC
TRBJ1-4,-,TRBV27,TRBD1,CASSPDRAATNEKLFF,TGTGCCAGCAGTCCTGACAGGGCCGCAACTAATGAAAAACTGTTTTTT
TRBJ1-5,many,TRBV6-1,TRBD1,CASRPGQVPNQPQHF,TGTGCCAGCAGACCAGGACAGGTACCCAATCAGCCCCAGCATTTT
TRBJ1-4,many,TRBV30,-,CACDLRVPNEKLFF,TGTGCCTGCGATCTAAGGGTACCTAATGAAAAACTGTTTTTT
TRBJ2-7,many,TRBV12-3/TRBV12-4,-,CASSSPPTLGSGYEQYF,TGTGCCAGCAGTTCGCCCCCCACTTTGGGGTCGGGCTACGAGCAGTACTTC
TRBJ1-1,many,TRBV5-5,-,CASSLATGSTEAFF,TGTGCCAGCAGCTTGGCTACAGGGTCCACTGAAGCTTTCTTT
TRBJ1-1,many,TRBV27,-,CASSRTLGSETFF,TGTGCCAGCAGTCGGACTTTAGGATCGGAGACTTTCTTT
TRBJ1-5,once,TRBV19,-,CASSPLDGRNQPQHF,TGTGCCAGTAGTCCTCTGGACGGCCGCAATCAGCCCCAGCATTTT
TRBJ1-4,-,TRBV5-1,-,CASSQMDGSNEKLFF,TGCGCCAGCAGCCAGATGGACGGCTCTAATGAAAAACTGTTTTTT
TRBJ2-5,many,TRBV20-1,TRBD1,CSASPWTGGQETQYF,TGCAGTGCTAGTCCCTGGACAGGGGGTCAAGAGACCCAGTACTTC
TRBJ2-2,few,TRBV20-1,-,CSARGGEVRTGELFF,TGCAGTGCTAGAGGTGGGGAGGTTCGGACCGGGGAGCTGTTTTTT
TRBJ1-1,many,TRBV29-1,-,CSVRTGIVNTEAFF,TGCAGCGTTCGCACAGGGATCGTGAACACTGAAGCTTTCTTT
TRBJ2-1,few,TRBV15,-,CAASRAKGPPENEQFF,TGTGCCGCCAGCAGAGCCAAGGGACCCCCGGAGAATGAGCAGTTCTTC
TRBJ1-6,-,TRBV9,TRBD1,CASSVETGFGSPLHF,TGTGCCAGCAGCGTTGAGACAGGGTTCGGATCACCCCTCCACTTT
TRBJ1-3,many,TRBV12-3/TRBV12-4,TRBD1,CASRTSGTGLSGNTIYF,TGTGCCAGCAGAACCTCCGGGACAGGGCTCTCTGGAAACACCATATATTTT
TRBJ2-4,few,TRBV7-8,-,CASSSSAGLAKNIQYF,TGTGCCAGCAGCTCCTCAGCGGGTCTAGCCAAAAACATTCAGTACTTC
TRBJ2-1,few,TRBV4-1,TRBD2,CASSPQVTSGSSSYNEQFF,TGCGCCAGCAGCCCCCAGGTGACTAGCGGGTCGAGCTCCTACAATGAGCAGTTCTTC
TRBJ2-5,few,TRBV20-1,TRBD1,CSASLPGQGQETQYF,TGCAGTGCTAGCCTACCCGGACAGGGCCAAGAGACCCAGTACTTC